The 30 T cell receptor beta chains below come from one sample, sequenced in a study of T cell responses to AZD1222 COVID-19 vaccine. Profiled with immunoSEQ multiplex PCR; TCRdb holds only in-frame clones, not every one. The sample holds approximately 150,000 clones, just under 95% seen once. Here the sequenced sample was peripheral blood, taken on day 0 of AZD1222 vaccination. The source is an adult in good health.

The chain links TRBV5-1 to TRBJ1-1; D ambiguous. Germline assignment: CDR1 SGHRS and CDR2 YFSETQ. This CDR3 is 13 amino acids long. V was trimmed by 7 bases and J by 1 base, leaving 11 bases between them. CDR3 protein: CASRGSPNTEAFF. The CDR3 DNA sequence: TGCGCCAGCCGAGGGAGTCCGAACACTGAAGCTTTCTTT.

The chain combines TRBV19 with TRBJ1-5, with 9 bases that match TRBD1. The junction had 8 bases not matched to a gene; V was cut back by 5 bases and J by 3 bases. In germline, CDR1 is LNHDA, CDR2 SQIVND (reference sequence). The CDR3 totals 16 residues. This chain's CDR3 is CASSDGQGRVNQPQHF. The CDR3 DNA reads TGTGCCAGTAGTGACGGACAGGGGAGAGTCAATCAGCCCCAGCATTTT.

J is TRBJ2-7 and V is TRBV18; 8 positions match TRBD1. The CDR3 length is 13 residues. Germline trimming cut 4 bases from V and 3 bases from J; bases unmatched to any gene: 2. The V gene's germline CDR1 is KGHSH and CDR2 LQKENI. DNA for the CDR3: TGTGCCAGCTCACACGGACAGGGCTACGAGCAGTACTTC. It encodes CASSHGQGYEQYF.

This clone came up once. Here the CDR3 reads CASSPRGRNSPLHF. The CDR3 DNA reads as TGTGCCAGCAGCCCCCGGGGCAGGAATTCACCCCTCCACTTT. The chain couples TRBV3-1 (or the pseudogene TRBV3-2) to TRBJ1-6; D is possibly TRBD1 (5 bases). Germline lookup yields CDR1 LGHDT and CDR2 YNNKEL (reference sequence). V was trimmed by 4 bases and J by 7 bases, leaving 11 bases between them. The CDR3 is 14 amino acids.

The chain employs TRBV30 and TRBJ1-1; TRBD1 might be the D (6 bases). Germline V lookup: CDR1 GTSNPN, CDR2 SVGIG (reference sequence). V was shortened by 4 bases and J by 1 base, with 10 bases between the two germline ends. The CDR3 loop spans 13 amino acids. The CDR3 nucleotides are TGTGCCTGGACCCCACAGGGGAACACTGAAGCTTTCTTT. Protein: CAWTPQGNTEAFF. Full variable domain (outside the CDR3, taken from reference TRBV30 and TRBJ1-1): SQTIHQWPATLVQPVGSPLSLECTVEGTSNPNLYWYRQAAGRGLQLLFYSVGIGQISSEVPQNLSASRPQDRQFILSSKKLLLSDSGFYLCAWTPQGNTEAFFGQGTRLTVV.

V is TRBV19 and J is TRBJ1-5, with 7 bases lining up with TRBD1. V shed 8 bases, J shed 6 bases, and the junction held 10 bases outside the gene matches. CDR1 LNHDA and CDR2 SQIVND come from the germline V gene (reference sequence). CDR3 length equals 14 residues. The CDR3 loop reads CASWEARGSQPQHF. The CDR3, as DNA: TGTGCCAGTTGGGAGGCCAGGGGGTCTCAGCCCCAGCATTTT.

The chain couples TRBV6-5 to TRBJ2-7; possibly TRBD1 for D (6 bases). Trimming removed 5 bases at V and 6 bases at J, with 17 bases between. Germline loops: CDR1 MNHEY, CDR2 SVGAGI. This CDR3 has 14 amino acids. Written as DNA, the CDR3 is TGTGCCAGCAGTCTACCGGGACACTTTGGCGAGCAGTACTTC. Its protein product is CASSLPGHFGEQYF.

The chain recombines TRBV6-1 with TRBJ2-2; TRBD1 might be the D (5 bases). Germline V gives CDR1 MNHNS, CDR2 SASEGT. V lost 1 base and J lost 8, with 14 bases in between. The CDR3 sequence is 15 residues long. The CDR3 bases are TGTGCCAGCAGTGAAGGGGCAGGGATTTTAGGGGAGCTGTTTTTT. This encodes CASSEGAGILGELFF.

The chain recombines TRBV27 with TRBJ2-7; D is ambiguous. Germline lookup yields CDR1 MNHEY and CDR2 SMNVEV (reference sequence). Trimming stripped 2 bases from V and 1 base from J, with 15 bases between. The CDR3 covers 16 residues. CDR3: CASSLSGGSISYEQYF. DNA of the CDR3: TGTGCCAGCAGTTTAAGTGGCGGATCTATATCCTACGAGCAGTACTTC.

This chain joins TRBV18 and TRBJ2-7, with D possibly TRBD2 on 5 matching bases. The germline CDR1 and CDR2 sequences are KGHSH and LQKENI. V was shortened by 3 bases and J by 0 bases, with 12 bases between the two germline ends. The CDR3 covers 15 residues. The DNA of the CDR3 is TGTGCCAGCTCACCGGTGGCGCGGGCCTCCTACGAGCAGTACTTC. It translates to CASSPVARASYEQYF.

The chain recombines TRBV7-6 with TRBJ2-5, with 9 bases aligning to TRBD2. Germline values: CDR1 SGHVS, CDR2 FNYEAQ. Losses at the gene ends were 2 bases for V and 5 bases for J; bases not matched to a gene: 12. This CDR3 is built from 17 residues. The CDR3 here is CASSLSPTAGGSETQYF. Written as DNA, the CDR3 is TGTGCCAGCAGCTTATCTCCCACAGCGGGAGGATCCGAGACCCAGTACTTC.

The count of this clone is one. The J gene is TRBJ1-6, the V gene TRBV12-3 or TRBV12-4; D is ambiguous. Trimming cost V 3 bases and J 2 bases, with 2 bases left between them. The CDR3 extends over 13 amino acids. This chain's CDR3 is CASSFTYNSPLHF. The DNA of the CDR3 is TGTGCCAGCAGTTTCACCTATAATTCACCCCTCCACTTT.

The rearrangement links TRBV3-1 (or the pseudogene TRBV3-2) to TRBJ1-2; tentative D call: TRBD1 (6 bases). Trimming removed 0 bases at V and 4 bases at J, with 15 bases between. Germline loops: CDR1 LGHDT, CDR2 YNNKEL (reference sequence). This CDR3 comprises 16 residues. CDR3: CASSQDQGPGAYGYTF. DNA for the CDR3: TGTGCCAGCAGCCAAGATCAGGGTCCAGGGGCCTATGGCTACACCTTC.

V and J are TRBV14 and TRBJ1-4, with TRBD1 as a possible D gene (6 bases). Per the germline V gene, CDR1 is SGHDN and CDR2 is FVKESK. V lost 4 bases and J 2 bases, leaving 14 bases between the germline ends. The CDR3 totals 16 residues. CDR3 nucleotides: TGTGCCAGCAGCCTCCGGGGGCGGGGGACTAATGAAAAACTGTTTTTT. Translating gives CASSLRGRGTNEKLFF.

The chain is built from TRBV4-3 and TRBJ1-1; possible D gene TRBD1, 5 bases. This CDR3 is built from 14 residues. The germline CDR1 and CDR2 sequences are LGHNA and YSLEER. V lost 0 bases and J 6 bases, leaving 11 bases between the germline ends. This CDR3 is CASSQEQGDAEAFF. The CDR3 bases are TGCGCCAGCAGCCAAGAACAAGGGGACGCTGAAGCTTTCTTT.

The CDR3 bases are TGTGCCAGCAGTTTATTGGGACAGTCCTCCTACGAGCAGTACTTC. Translation: CASSLLGQSSYEQYF. This chain joins TRBV27 and TRBJ2-7; TRBD1 matches at 7 bases. The CDR3 spans 15 residues. Germline CDR1 MNHEY, CDR2 SMNVEV (reference sequence). The V and J ends lost 1 base and 0 bases, in that order; junction bases with no gene match: 3.

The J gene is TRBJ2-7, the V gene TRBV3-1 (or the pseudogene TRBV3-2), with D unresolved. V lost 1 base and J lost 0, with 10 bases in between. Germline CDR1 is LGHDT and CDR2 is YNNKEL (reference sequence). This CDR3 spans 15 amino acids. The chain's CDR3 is CASSQAFQSSYEQYF. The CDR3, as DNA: TGTGCCAGCAGCCAAGCCTTCCAGAGCTCCTACGAGCAGTACTTC.

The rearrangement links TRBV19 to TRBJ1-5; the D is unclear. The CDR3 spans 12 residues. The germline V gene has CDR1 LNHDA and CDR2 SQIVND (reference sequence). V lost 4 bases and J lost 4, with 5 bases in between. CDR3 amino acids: CASSNRNQPQHF. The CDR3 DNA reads TGTGCCAGTAGTAACCGAAATCAGCCCCAGCATTTT.

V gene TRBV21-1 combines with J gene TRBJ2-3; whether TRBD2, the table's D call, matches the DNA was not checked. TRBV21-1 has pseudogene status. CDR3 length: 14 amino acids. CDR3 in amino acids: CASSKLAGSDTQYF. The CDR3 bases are TGTGCCAGCAGCAAACTAGCGGGGTCAGATACGCAGTATTTT.

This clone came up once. CDR3 coding DNA: TGTGCCAGCAGTTCTACTCGGACAGCGCCAATAAGCATTCAGTACTTC. As protein: CASSSTRTAPISIQYF. This chain joins TRBV6-5 and TRBJ2-4, with D tentatively TRBD1 (6 bases). Germline V gives CDR1 MNHEY, CDR2 SVGAGI. The CDR3 length is 16 residues. Deletions cut 4 bases from V and 9 bases from J, with 22 bases between.

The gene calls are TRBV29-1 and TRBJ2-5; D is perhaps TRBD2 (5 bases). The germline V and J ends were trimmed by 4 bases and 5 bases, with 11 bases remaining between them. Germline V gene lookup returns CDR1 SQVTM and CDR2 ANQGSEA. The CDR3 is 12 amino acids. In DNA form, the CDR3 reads TGCAGCGTTGGCGGGTTTTTGGAGACCCAGTACTTC. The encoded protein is CSVGGFLETQYF. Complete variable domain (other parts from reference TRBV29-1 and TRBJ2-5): SAVISQKPSRDICQRGTSLTIQCQVDSQVTMMFWYRQQPGQSLTLIATANQGSEATYESGFVIDKFPISRPNLTFSTLTVSNMSPEDSSIYLCSVGGFLETQYFGPGTRLLVL.

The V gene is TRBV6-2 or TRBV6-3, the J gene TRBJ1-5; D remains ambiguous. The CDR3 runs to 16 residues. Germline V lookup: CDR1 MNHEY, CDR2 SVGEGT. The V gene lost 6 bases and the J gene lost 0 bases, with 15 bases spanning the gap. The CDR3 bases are TGTGCCAGCAGCGCCGGACGGACCCCTAGCAATCAGCCCCAGCATTTT. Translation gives CASSAGRTPSNQPQHF.

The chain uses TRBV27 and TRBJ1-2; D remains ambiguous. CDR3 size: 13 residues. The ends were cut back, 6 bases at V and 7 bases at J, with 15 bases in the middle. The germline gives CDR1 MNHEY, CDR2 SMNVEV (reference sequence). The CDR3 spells CASSFRVTGGYTF. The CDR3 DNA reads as TGTGCCAGCAGCTTCCGGGTCACCGGTGGCTACACCTTC.

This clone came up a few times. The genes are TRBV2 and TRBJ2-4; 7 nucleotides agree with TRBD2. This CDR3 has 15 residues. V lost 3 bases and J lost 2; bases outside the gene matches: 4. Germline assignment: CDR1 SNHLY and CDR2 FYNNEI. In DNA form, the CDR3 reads TGTGCCAGCAGTGATCCGGGAGGCTCCAAAAACATTCAGTACTTC. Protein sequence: CASSDPGGSKNIQYF.

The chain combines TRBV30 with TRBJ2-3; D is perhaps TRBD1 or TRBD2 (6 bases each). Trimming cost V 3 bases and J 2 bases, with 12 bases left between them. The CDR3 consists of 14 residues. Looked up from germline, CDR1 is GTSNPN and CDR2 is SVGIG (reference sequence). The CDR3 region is CAWRPGGLTDTQYF. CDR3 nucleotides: TGTGCCTGGAGACCCGGGGGCCTCACAGATACGCAGTATTTT.

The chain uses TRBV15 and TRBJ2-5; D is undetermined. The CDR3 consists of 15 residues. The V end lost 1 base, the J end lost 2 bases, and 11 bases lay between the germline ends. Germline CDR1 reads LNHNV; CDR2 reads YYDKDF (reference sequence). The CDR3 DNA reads TGTGCCACCAGCAGAGGCCTTGACAAGCAAGAGACCCAGTACTTC. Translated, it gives CATSRGLDKQETQYF.

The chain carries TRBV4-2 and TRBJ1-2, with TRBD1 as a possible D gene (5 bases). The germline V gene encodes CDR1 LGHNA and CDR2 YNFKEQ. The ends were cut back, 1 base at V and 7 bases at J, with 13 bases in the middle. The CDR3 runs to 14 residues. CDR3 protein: CASSQVGLGGGYTF. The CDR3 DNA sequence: TGTGCCAGCAGCCAAGTAGGCCTCGGGGGTGGCTACACCTTC.

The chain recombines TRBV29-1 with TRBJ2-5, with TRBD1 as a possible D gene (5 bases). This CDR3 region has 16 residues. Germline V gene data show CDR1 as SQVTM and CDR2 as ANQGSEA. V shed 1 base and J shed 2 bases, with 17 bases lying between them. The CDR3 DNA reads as TGCAGCGTTGAAGGGGTGCAGGGTGGGCAACAAGAGACCCAGTACTTC. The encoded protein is CSVEGVQGGQQETQYF. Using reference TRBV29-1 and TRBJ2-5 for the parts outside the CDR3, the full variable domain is SAVISQKPSRDICQRGTSLTIQCQVDSQVTMMFWYRQQPGQSLTLIATANQGSEATYESGFVIDKFPISRPNLTFSTLTVSNMSPEDSSIYLCSVEGVQGGQQETQYFGPGTRLLVL.

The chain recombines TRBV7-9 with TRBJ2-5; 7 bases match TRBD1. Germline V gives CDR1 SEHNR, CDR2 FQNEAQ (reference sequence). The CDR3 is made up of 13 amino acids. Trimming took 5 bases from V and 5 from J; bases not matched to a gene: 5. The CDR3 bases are TGTGCCAGCAGCCCAGGGGGTTGGGAGACCCAGTACTTC. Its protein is CASSPGGWETQYF.

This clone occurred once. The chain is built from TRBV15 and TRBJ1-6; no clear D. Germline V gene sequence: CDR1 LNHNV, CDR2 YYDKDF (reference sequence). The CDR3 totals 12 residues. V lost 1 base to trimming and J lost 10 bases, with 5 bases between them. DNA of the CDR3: TGTGCCACCAGCAGAGGCTCCTCACCCCTCCACTTT. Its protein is CATSRGSSPLHF. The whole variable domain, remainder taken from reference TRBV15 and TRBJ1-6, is DAMVIQNPRYQVTQFGKPVTLSCSQTLNHNVMYWYQQKSSQAPKLLFHYYDKDFNNEADTPDNFQSRRPNTSFCFLDIRSPGLGDTAMYLCATSRGSSPLHFGNGTRLTVT.